This T cell receptor beta chain emerged from a study of shared clonotypes between healthy human individuals. TCRdb's copy holds only in-frame clones and misses some; the assay was immunoSEQ multiplex PCR. There are 850,000 to 1,100,000 clones in the sample; around 77% occur only once, and approximately 0.95% lies in the top ten. Germline values: CDR1 SGHRS, CDR2 YFSETQ. V was clipped by 0 bases and J by 2 bases; unmatched bases: 12. The CDR3 loop spans 19 amino acids. Splitting of CD4+ cells produced CD45RA+ naive and CD45RA-negative memory subsets. The source of this sequence is a man between 18 and 35 years old in good health. Some clones in this sample may be carry-over from other donors' samples. Sequenced material: memory CD4+ T cells from PBMCs. The subset was: CD45RA-negative fraction. This chain connects TRBV5-1 to TRBJ2-5; 11 positions agree with TRBD2. The CDR3 sequence is CASSLASLAGGFLQETQYF. The CDR3 DNA reads as TGCGCCAGCAGCTTGGCTAGTCTAGCGGGAGGCTTCTTACAAGAGACCCAGTACTTC.